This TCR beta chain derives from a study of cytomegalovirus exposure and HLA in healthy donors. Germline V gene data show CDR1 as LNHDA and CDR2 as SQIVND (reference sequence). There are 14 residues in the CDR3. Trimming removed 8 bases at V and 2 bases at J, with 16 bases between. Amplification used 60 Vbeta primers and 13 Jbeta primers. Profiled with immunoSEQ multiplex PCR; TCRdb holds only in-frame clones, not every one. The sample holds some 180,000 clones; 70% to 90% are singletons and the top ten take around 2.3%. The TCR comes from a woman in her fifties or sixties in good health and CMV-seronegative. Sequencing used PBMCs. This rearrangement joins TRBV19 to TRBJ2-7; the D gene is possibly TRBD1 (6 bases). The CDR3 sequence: CASSRQVSPYEQYF. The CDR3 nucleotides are TGTGCCAGTTCCAGACAGGTCTCGCCCTACGAGCAGTACTTC.